This entry lists 4 T cell receptor beta chains sequenced from one sample in a study of chemoradiotherapy in HPV16-positive cancers. Generated by immunoSEQ multiplex PCR, the TCRdb table keeps only in-frame clones and is missing some. The data show over a thousand clones, about nine tenths seen once. The sample here was tumor tissue, taken from a patient who underwent chemoradiotherapy. These receptors originate from a human donor with HPV-associated anogenital cancer.

This clone has just one count. The rearrangement uses TRBV7-2 and TRBJ1-2, with a tentative D call TRBD1 (6 bases). This CDR3 is 16 amino acids long. Trimming shortened V by 2 bases and J by 0 bases, and 13 bases separated the two germline ends. Germline CDR1 and CDR2: SGHTA and FQGNSA. This CDR3 is CASSLYQGTSNYGYTF. The CDR3 nucleotides read TGTGCCAGCAGCTTATATCAGGGGACTTCTAACTATGGCTACACCTTC.

This chain joins TRBV19 and TRBJ1-1, with a weak D call TRBD1 (5 bases). Germline V gene data show CDR1 as LNHDA and CDR2 as SQIVND (reference sequence). The CDR3 sequence is 17 residues long. V dropped 2 bases and J dropped 1 base, with 17 bases sitting between them. The CDR3 region is CASSISPPQGRNTEAFF. CDR3 nucleotide sequence: TGTGCCAGTAGTATATCACCACCTCAGGGAAGGAACACTGAAGCTTTCTTT.

The gene calls are TRBV11-3 and TRBJ2-1; no clear D gene. Germline assignment: CDR1 SGHNT and CDR2 YENEEA. Trimming removed 1 base at V and 8 bases at J, with 12 bases between. The CDR3 runs 14 residues. As DNA, the CDR3 is TGTGCCAGCAGCTTAGCTCAGTCCTCGGATGAGCAGTTCTTC. It encodes CASSLAQSSDEQFF.

This chain joins TRBV5-8 and TRBJ1-1, with D possibly TRBD1 on 5 matching bases. Germline V gene data show CDR1 as SGHTS and CDR2 as YDEGEE. Trimming shortened V by 4 bases and J by 0 bases, and 13 bases separated the two germline ends. The CDR3 consists of 15 residues. The DNA of the CDR3 is TGTGCCAGCAGCCGACGATGGGGGGTGAACACTGAAGCTTTCTTT. It is translated as CASSRRWGVNTEAFF.